The source of this T cell receptor beta chain is a study of cytomegalovirus exposure and HLA in healthy donors. Germline CDR1 LNHDA, CDR2 SQIVND (reference sequence). Trimming removed 3 bases from V and 5 bases from J, with 16 bases in between. The CDR3 covers 15 residues. Study-level results: Several of the most significant clusters appeared, in a later analysis, to be linked to common viral pathogens.

PCR amplification relied on 60 Vbeta primers (plus 13 Jbeta primers). Clones were read by immunoSEQ multiplex PCR, and TCRdb kept only the in-frame ones, dropping some. In the table there are about 110,000 clones, approximately 76% of which are singletons. In regard to this clone: Its specificity is unknown.

V usage is TRBV19 and J usage is TRBJ1-2; D may be TRBD1 (5 bases). Material for sequencing was PBMCs. This TCR came from a man aged 18 to 30 in good health and CMV-seronegative. The CDR3 loop reads CASSIRGGKGYGYTF. DNA of the CDR3: TGTGCCAGTAGTATCCGGGGGGGTAAGGGGTATGGCTACACCTTC.